This TCR beta chain was profiled in a study of blood T cell repertoires in COVID-19. The overall study: From T cells, B-cell-depleted T cells, or PBMCs came the material, which was cDNA or gDNA.

This clone was seen more than once but under ten times. The CDR3 runs 15 residues. Germline lookup yields CDR1 LNHDA and CDR2 SQIVND (reference sequence). The V and J ends lost 8 bases and 0 bases respectively, with 11 bases between them. As processed by the authors: Amplifying reference gene primers gave estimates of nucleated cell counts. Data came from immunoSEQ multiplex PCR; TCRdb stores just in-frame clones and leaves some out. The V and J calls and clone size are taken from that table; D and trimming were inferred from the DNA. Of approximately 97,000 clones in the sample, approximately 90% were seen once.

The J gene is TRBJ1-6, the V gene TRBV19; D is perhaps TRBD1 (5 bases). The receptor's source is a woman between 50 and 59 years old with COVID-19, enrolled during active disease. The sequenced sample was peripheral blood. DNA of the CDR3: TGTGCCAGTCGGGACTTTGCCTCCTATAATTCACCCCTCCACTTT. This sequence encodes CASRDFASYNSPLHF.